The entry below describes one T cell receptor beta chain. From the approximately 120-subject validation cohort, which was separate from the roughly 670-subject first cohort, the donors were drawn. The data originate from a study of cytomegalovirus exposure and HLA in healthy donors. Profiling relied on immunoSEQ multiplex PCR, and the TCRdb table lists in-frame clones only, not all of them. The table includes about 160,000 clones, under 90% detected once. Trimming left V 0 bases short and J 4 bases short, with 10 bases between. The V gene's germline CDR1 is LNHDA and CDR2 SQIVND (reference sequence). The CDR3 runs 14 residues.

V is TRBV19 and J is TRBJ2-7; weak D call: TRBD2 (5 bases). This receptor was obtained from a young woman in good health and CMV-seropositive. The sequencing sample was made of PBMCs. CDR3 in amino acids: CASSIEGGGYEQYF. The DNA for the CDR3 is TGTGCCAGTAGTATAGAAGGCGGAGGATACGAGCAGTACTTC.